Reported below is one T cell receptor beta chain. Its antigen remains undetermined. No clone much larger than this one lies a single base away; base qualities are absent. Including cysteine and phenylalanine, the CDR3 has 15 amino acids. The read is trimmed to its CDR3 DNA, 45 bases read in frame from base 1. The germline V gene supplies CDR1 SGDLS and CDR2 YYNGEE. From V the trimming removes 3 bases and from J it removes 4 bases, while the gene matches leave 3 bases of the junction unaccounted for. One collaborating source in Seattle enrolled patients while the patients were actively infected and followed the patients over time throughout the course of disease. Collaborating institutions collected whole blood in K2EDTA tubes following their own protocols. For TCRbeta analysis, collaborator samples were shipped as frozen whole blood, as isolated PBMCs, or as DNA extracted from either sample type. This sample stems from a study of blood T cell repertoires in COVID-19 (dated by TCRdb to about 2020). Describing the broader study: Samples from collaborators originated in the United States, Italy and Spain and spanned both the acute and convalescent phases of COVID-19. The material from the prospective study consisted of cDNA or gDNA derived from T cells, B-cell-depleted T cells, or PBMCs. Subjects who had been exposed to COVID-19, were actively infected with it, or had recovered from it provided the deeply sampled blood TCRbeta repertoires that made up the dataset. The repertoires were released in a freely available public database meant as a resource for research on the immune response to SARS-CoV-2. The samples were drawn from two sources: the first 160 participants of the ongoing ImmuneRACE study, and 1,000 to 1,500 subjects contributed by 6 global collaborators. A de-identified subject ID, COVID-19 status, age in years and sex were almost always included in the sample metadata. Where HLA class I and class II types were available, the types were taken from metadata supplied by the sample provider, not from assay-based typing.

TCRbeta CDR3 regions were amplified from genomic DNA using the immunoSEQ Assay, a bias-controlled multiplex PCR. Per the original workflow: The number of nucleated cells in each sample was estimated from the amplification of reference gene primers within the assay. Sequence reads were collapsed and filtered to measure the absolute abundance of every unique TCRbeta CDR3 rearrangement. For each sample, productive Simpson clonality was calculated by taking the square root of Simpson's diversity index across productive rearrangements. TCRdb limited this immuneACCESS table to in-frame rearrangements with V and J called. A share of clones is missing; checked studies link under half to unresolved V genes, and the rest is unexplained. V and J calls and clone size are as listed in that table; D and trimming were resolved from the DNA. In this sample the table shows around 260,000 clones, approximately 89% of which occur a single time. The ten top clones hold around 2.2% of the sample.

Overall study outcomes, separate from this receptor: The quantity of clinical and demographic metadata differed by source and by participant and was supplied without curation.

The clonotype originates from a woman in her 30s with COVID-19, enrolled during active disease. Input material: peripheral blood. The V gene is TRBV9 and the J gene is TRBJ2-2; 10 central nucleotides agree with TRBD2. The CDR3 protein is CASSATSGVTGELFF. The DNA sequence reads TGTGCCAGCAGCGCCACTAGCGGGGTCACCGGGGAGCTGTTTTTT.